The 8 T cell receptor beta chains reported below all come from one sample, sequenced in a study of blood T cell repertoires in COVID-19. The repertoire was sequenced with immunoSEQ multiplex PCR; TCRdb's copy has only in-frame clones and lacks some. The sample lists approximately 170,000 clones, 70% to 90% occurring once. Source material: PBMCs or T cells enriched from blood (not recorded which). Every receptor here comes from a woman aged 45-59 years who had recovered from COVID-19.

The V gene is TRBV18, the J gene TRBJ1-6; 7 bases line up with TRBD1. CDR1 and CDR2 from the germline V gene are KGHSH and LQKENI. This CDR3 contains 14 residues. J was trimmed by 10 bases and V by 4 bases; bases with no gene match: 7. The CDR3 sequence: CASSQAGGVSPLHF. CDR3 coding DNA: TGTGCCAGCTCACAGGCAGGGGGAGTCTCACCCCTCCACTTT. Full variable domain (rest looked up from reference TRBV18 and TRBJ1-6): NAGVMQNPRHLVRRRGQEARLRCSPMKGHSHVYWYRQLPEEGLKFMVYLQKENIIDESGMPKERFSAEFPKEGPSILRIQQVVRGDSAAYFCASSQAGGVSPLHFGNGTRLTVT.

The CDR3 nucleotides are TGTGCCTGGAGTGGAGGGGGCGGCACTGAAGCTTTCTTT. This translates into CAWSGGGGTEAFF. The chain links TRBV30 to TRBJ1-1, with 7 bases identical to TRBD1. Germline values: CDR1 GTSNPN, CDR2 SVGIG (reference sequence). The length of the CDR3 is 13 residues. V was clipped by 1 base and J by 4 bases; unmatched bases: 3.

This clone was seen more than once but under ten times. The rearrangement links TRBV12-3 or TRBV12-4 to TRBJ1-1; no reliable D call. Trimming cost V 6 bases and J 8 bases, with 13 bases left between them. The CDR3 consists of 12 residues. The CDR3 protein is CASSFQVREAFF. For the CDR3, the DNA is TGTGCCAGCAGCTTCCAAGTGAGGGAAGCTTTCTTT.

The V call is TRBV4-2, the J call TRBJ2-1; 7 nucleotides align to TRBD1. CDR1 is LGHNA, CDR2 YNFKEQ, per germline. The J segment lost 6 bases and the V segment lost 0 bases, leaving 8 bases of the junction unmatched. The CDR3 consists of 16 residues. In DNA form, the CDR3 reads TGTGCCAGCAGCCAAGATTTAGAGGGACAGATCAATGAGCAGTTCTTC. This codes for CASSQDLEGQINEQFF.

The chain employs TRBV27 and TRBJ2-5, with 9 positions matching TRBD2. The CDR3 extends over 14 amino acids. V gave up 7 bases and J gave up 5 bases; unmatched junction bases: 8. Looked up from germline, CDR1 is MNHEY and CDR2 is SMNVEV (reference sequence). The DNA for the CDR3 is TGTGCCAGCAAGCATAGCGGGAGCGTGGAGACCCAGTACTTC. Protein: CASKHSGSVETQYF.

This clone was seen a few times. The CDR3 is CAISGGANTEAFF. The CDR3 DNA sequence: TGTGCCATAAGCGGGGGGGCGAACACTGAAGCTTTCTTT. The gene calls are TRBV10-3 and TRBJ1-1, with D perhaps matching TRBD1 (6 bases). The V and J ends lost 9 bases and 1 base respectively, with 12 bases between them. The CDR3 runs to 13 residues. The germline V gene encodes CDR1 ENHRY and CDR2 SYGVKD.

The chain links TRBV13 to TRBJ2-1; possibly TRBD1 for D (6 bases). This CDR3 is built from 13 residues. The germline gives CDR1 PRHDT, CDR2 FYEKMQ (reference sequence). Trimming left V 0 bases short and J 10 bases short, with 10 bases between. The CDR3 sequence is CASSLGTGGEQFF. The CDR3 bases are TGTGCCAGCAGCTTAGGGACAGGTGGGGAGCAGTTCTTC.

The chain combines TRBV28 with TRBJ1-1; 7 bases line up with TRBD1. Germline CDR1 and CDR2: MDHEN and SYDVKM. J lost 1 base, V lost 5 bases, and 7 bases had no gene match. CDR3 size: 15 residues. The CDR3 here is CASSPDRDRNTEAFF. In DNA form, the CDR3 reads TGTGCCAGCAGTCCGGACCGGGACAGGAACACTGAAGCTTTCTTT.